The 10 T cell receptor beta chains presented below share a single source sample, sequenced in a study of T cells in Graves' hyperthyroidism and ophthalmopathy. Amplification targeted TCR beta CDR3 regions from RNA transcripts. TCR CDR3 regions were first amplified by RT-PCR with HTBI primers. From the multiplex PCR reads, TCRdb called clonotypes with MiXCR, one entry per CDR3 protein. This sample carries over 700,000 distinct CDR3 sequences, more than 30% of them seen once, and the ten largest clones take approximately 8.7%. Material for sequencing was blood. The source is a man aged 18 to 29 with Graves' hyperthyroidism.

V usage is TRBV6-5 and J usage is TRBJ1-2; TRBD1 matches at 9 bases. The J segment lost 7 bases and the V segment lost 5 bases, leaving 5 bases of the junction unmatched. This CDR3 contains 13 residues. Germline CDR1 is MNHEY and CDR2 is SVGAGI. CDR3 sequence: CASSGDRVAGYTF. The CDR3 bases are TGTGCCAGCAGTGGGGACAGGGTGGCTGGCTACACCTTC.

This clonotype was counted ten times or more. The chain employs TRBV29-1 and TRBJ2-2; D is unclear. The germline V and J ends were trimmed by 5 bases and 1 base, with 8 bases remaining between them. CDR3 size: 13 residues. Germline V gene lookup returns CDR1 SQVTM and CDR2 ANQGSEA. The CDR3 spells CSVRWGNTGELFF. CDR3 sequence (DNA): TGCAGCGTTAGGTGGGGGAACACCGGGGAGCTGTTTTTT.

The CDR3 DNA sequence: TGTGCCACCAGCAGAGATTCCCAGGGGAGGGGAATCGAGCAGTACTTC. Translation: CATSRDSQGRGIEQYF. The V and J genes are TRBV15 and TRBJ2-7; the D gene is possibly TRBD2 (7 bases). The CDR3 is made up of 16 amino acids. CDR1 is LNHNV and CDR2 is YYDKDF in the germline V gene (reference sequence). Trimming removed 0 bases at V and 6 bases at J, with 18 bases between.

There are many counts of this clonotype. The rearrangement links TRBV7-6 to TRBJ2-6; unclear D gene. CDR1 is SGHVS, CDR2 FNYEAQ, per germline. Trimming pared 4 bases from V and 0 bases from J, leaving 13 bases between. The CDR3 sequence is 17 residues long. CDR3: CASSSPRSGSGANVLTF. CDR3 sequence (DNA): TGTGCCAGCAGCTCTCCTCGATCGGGCTCTGGGGCCAACGTCCTGACTTTC.

This clonotype was observed many times. The chain has TRBV7-9 and TRBJ1-1; D is uncertain. V lost 6 bases, J lost 0 bases, and 11 bases lay in between. The CDR3 extends over 14 amino acids. Germline CDR1 SEHNR, CDR2 FQNEAQ (reference sequence). CDR3 in amino acids: CASSSDGLNTEAFF. CDR3 bases: TGTGCCAGCAGTTCGGACGGACTGAACACTGAAGCTTTCTTT.

This clonotype was counted only a few times. The CDR3 region is CASSQEEQGTYGYTF. The CDR3, as DNA: TGCGCCAGCAGCCAAGAAGAACAGGGAACCTATGGCTACACCTTC. J is TRBJ1-2 and V is TRBV5-1, with D perhaps TRBD1 (6 bases). V was clipped by 4 bases and J by 4 bases, with 17 bases between them. CDR1 is SGHRS, CDR2 YFSETQ, per germline. The CDR3 is made up of 15 amino acids.

The chain has TRBV6-5 and TRBJ2-7; TRBD1 matches 11 bases. Germline CDR1 and CDR2: MNHEY and SVGAGI. This CDR3 is 16 amino acids long. V was clipped by 1 base and J by 7 bases; unmatched bases: 9. The CDR3 reads CASSYFRTGGSGEQYF. The CDR3 DNA is TGTGCCAGCAGTTACTTCAGGACAGGGGGCTCGGGAGAGCAGTACTTC.

A word on this clonotype: An end of the junction does not agree with germline; a read error may underlie this. The rearrangement joins TRBV4-3 to TRBJ1-4; D gene ambiguous. The germline V gene has CDR1 LGHNA and CDR2 YSLEER. The CDR3 loop spans 11 amino acids. This CDR3 reads CASSQGSTPLF. CDR3 nucleotides: TGCGCCAGCAGCCAAGGGTCGACCCCCCTTTTT.

This chain connects TRBV29-1 to TRBJ2-5, with 8 bases lining up with TRBD1. The CDR3 extends over 14 amino acids. Germline assignment: CDR1 SQVTM and CDR2 ANQGSEA. Trimming removed 8 bases from V and 2 bases from J; junction bases left unmatched: 10. For the CDR3, the DNA is TGCAGCTTAGGTGGCCAGGGGGCACAAGAGACCCAGTACTTC. The encoded protein is CSLGGQGAQETQYF.

The chain employs TRBV9 and TRBJ2-5; TRBD2 agrees at 8 bases. The V and J ends lost 4 bases and 5 bases, in that order; junction bases with no gene match: 13. Germline assignment: CDR1 SGDLS and CDR2 YYNGEE. The CDR3 length is 16 residues. The CDR3 nucleotides are TGTGCCAGCAGCAGTGGTAGCGGGAACCTCCGGGAGACCCAGTACTTC. The encoded protein is CASSSGSGNLRETQYF. Together with reference TRBV9 and TRBJ2-5, the CDR3 gives the full variable domain: DSGVTQTPKHLITATGQRVTLRCSPRSGDLSVYWYQQSLDQGLQFLIQYYNGEERAKGNILERFSAQQFPDLHSELNLSSLELGDSALYFCASSSGSGNLRETQYFGPGTRLLVL.